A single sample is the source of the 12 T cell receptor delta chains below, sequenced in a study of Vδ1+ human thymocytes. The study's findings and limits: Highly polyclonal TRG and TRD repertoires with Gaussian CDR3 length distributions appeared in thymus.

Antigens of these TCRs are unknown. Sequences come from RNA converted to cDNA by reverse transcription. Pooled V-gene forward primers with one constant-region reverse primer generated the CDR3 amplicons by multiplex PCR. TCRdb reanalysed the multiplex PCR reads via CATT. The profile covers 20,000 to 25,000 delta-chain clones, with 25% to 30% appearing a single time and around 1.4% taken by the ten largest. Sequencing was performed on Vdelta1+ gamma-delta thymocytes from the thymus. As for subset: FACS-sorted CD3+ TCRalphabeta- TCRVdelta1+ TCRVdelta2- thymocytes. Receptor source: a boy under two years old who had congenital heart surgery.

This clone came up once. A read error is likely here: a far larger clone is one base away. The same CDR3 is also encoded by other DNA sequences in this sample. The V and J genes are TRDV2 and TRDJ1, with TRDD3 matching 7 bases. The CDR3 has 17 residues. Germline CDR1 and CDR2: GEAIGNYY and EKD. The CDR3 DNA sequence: TGTGCCTGTGACCCCCGCCCCTGGGGGCTTTACACCGATAAGCTCATCTTT. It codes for CACDPRPWGLYTDKLIF.

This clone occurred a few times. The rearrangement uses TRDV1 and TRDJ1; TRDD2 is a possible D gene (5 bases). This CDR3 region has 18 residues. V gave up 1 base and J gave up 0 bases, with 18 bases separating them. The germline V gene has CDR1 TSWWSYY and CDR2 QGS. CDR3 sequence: CALGERPLPYSYTDKLIF. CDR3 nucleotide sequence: TGTGCTCTTGGGGAACGACCCCTCCCCTACAGCTACACCGATAAACTCATCTTT.

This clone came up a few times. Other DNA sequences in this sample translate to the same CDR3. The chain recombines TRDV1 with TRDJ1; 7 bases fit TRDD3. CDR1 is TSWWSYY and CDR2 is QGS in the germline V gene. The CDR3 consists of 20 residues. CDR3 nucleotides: TGTGCCTATTACCGGGAGGATCTGGGGGGACTCCCCAGGTACACCGATAAACTCATCTTT. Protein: CAYYREDLGGLPRYTDKLIF.

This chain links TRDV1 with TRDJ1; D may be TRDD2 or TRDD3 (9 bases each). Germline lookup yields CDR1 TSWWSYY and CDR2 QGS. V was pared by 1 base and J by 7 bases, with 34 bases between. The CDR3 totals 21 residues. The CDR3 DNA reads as TGTGCTCTTGGGGAACCCGGCCTTCCTACTAACGACTGGGGGACAGAGCGTAAACTCATCTTT. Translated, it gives CALGEPGLPTNDWGTERKLIF.

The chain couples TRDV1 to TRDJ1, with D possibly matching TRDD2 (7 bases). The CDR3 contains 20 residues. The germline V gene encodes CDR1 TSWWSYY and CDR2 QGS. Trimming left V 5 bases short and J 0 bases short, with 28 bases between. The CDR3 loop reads CALGSLPFLRRTGYTDKLIF. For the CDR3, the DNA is TGTGCTCTTGGGTCACTCCCATTCCTACGTAGGACTGGGTACACCGATAAACTCATCTTT.

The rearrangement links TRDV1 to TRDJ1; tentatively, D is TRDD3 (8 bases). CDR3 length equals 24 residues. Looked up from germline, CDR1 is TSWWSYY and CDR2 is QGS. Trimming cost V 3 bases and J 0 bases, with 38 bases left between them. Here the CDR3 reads CALGDFPLLPKTGDTEPYTDKLIF. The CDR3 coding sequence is TGTGCTCTTGGGGACTTCCCTCTTCTTCCTAAAACAGGGGATACTGAACCGTACACCGATAAACTCATCTTT.

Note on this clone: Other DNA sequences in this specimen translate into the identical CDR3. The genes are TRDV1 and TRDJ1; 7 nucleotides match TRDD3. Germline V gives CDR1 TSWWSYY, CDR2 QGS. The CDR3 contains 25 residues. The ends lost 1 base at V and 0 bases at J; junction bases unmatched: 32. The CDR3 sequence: CALGEPRWDLRRWRDTLPYTDKLIF. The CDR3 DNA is TGTGCTCTTGGGGAACCACGGTGGGACCTACGAAGGTGGAGGGATACCCTCCCTTACACCGATAAACTCATCTTT.

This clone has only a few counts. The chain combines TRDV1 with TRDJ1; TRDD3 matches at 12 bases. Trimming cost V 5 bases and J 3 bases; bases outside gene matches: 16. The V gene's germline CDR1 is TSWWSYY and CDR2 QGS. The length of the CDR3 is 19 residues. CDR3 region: CALGPRGGNWGILSDKLIF. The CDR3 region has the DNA TGTGCTCTTGGGCCCCGAGGGGGTAACTGGGGGATACTATCCGATAAACTCATCTTT.

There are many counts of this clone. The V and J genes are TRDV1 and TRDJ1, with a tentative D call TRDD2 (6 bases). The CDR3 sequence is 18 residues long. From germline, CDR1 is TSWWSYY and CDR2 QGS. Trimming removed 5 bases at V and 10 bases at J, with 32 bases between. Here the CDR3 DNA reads TGTGCTCTTGGGAACGGAGGCCTTCCAGCGCTCATGGACGGGCGACTCATCTTT. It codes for CALGNGGLPALMDGRLIF.

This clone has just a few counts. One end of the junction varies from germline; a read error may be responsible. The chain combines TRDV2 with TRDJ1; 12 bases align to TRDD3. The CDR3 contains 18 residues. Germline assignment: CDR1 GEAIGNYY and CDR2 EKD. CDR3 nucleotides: TGTGCCTGTGATGGCGTACTGGGGGATACCCCCTACACCGGTAAACTCATCTTT. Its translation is CACDGVLGDTPYTGKLIF.

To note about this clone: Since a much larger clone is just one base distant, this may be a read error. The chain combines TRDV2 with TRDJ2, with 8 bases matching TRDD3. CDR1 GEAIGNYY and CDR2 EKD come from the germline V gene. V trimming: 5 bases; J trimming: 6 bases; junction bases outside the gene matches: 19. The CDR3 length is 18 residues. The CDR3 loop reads CACARQGPGYWGPAQLFF. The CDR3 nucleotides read TGTGCCTGTGCCAGACAGGGTCCGGGTTACTGGGGGCCAGCACAACTCTTCTTT.

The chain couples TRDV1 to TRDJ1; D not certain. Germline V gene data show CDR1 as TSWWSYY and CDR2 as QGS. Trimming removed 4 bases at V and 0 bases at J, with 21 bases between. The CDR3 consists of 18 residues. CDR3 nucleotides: TGTGCTCTTGGGGGTTTCCGCCGGGGTGAGCGGTACACCGATAAACTCATCTTT. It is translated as CALGGFRRGERYTDKLIF.